Listed below are T cell receptor beta chains from one sample, sequenced in a study of CD8 T cells in Susac syndrome. TCRdb recomputed calls from the immunoSEQ multiplex PCR reads with MiXCR, one row per CDR3 protein. The table has about 180,000 distinct CDR3 sequences, around 94% seen once. The sequenced material came from CD4+ T cells from PBMCs. All receptors come from a human donor with Susac syndrome. Each CDR3 is given with its conserved first and last residue. The D gene is left open where the match is weak. The size of a clone is reported for some rows only, either as once, few or many, or as a class for expanded clones.

clone_size,j_call,v_call,d_call,cdr3_aa,cdr3_nt
once,TRBJ1-2,TRBV10-2,.,CASSESRLEGYTF,TGCGCCAGCAGTGAGTCGAGGCTAGAAGGCTACACCTTC
.,TRBJ2-3,TRBV12-3/TRBV12-4,.,CASSPLLGARGTDTQYF,TGTGCCAGCAGCCCTCTTTTGGGGGCGCGGGGCACAGATACGCAGTATTTT
.,TRBJ2-4,TRBV6-5,.,CASSYWGGGPKNIQYF,TGTGCCAGCAGTTACTGGGGTGGGGGACCGAAAAACATTCAGTACTTC
.,TRBJ2-7,TRBV7-2,TRBD1,CASSYRQGSAYEQYF,TGTGCCAGCAGCTATCGACAGGGATCGGCCTACGAGCAGTACTTC
.,TRBJ2-5,TRBV28,.,CASSLGRDVQYF,TGTGCCAGCAGTTTAGGAAGGGATGTCCAGTACTTC
.,TRBJ1-2,TRBV21-1,.,CASRNQGVKNYGYTF,TGTGCCAGCAGGAATCAGGGGGTAAAGAACTATGGCTACACCTTC
.,TRBJ1-1,TRBV2,.,CASIRGMNTEAFF,TGTGCCAGCATTAGAGGGATGAACACTGAAGCTTTCTTT
.,TRBJ1-1,TRBV20-1,.,CSAIPGATLNTEAFF,TGCAGTGCTATCCCCGGGGCCACATTGAACACTGAAGCTTTCTTT
.,TRBJ2-7,TRBV6-2/TRBV6-3,.,CASSPDFPYEQYF,TGTGCCAGCAGCCCCGACTTCCCCTACGAGCAGTACTTC
.,TRBJ2-1,TRBV2,.,CASSERVEERQFF,TGTGCCAGCAGTGAAAGGGTGGAAGAGCGGCAGTTCTTC
.,TRBJ2-1,TRBV5-6,.,CASSPRVGRNEQFF,TGTGCCAGCAGCCCCCGGGTGGGCCGCAATGAGCAGTTCTTC
.,TRBJ2-5,TRBV2,.,CASSAIPQETQYF,TGTGCCAGCAGTGCCATACCACAAGAGACCCAGTACTTC
.,TRBJ2-7,TRBV30,.,CAWSRTGEQYF,TGTGCCTGGAGCCGGACCGGCGAGCAGTACTTC
.,TRBJ2-1,TRBV5-1,.,CASSLGDDSYNEQFF,TGCGCCAGCAGCTTGGGGGACGACTCCTACAATGAGCAGTTCTTC
.,TRBJ1-6,TRBV15,.,CATSRDLAGSPLHF,TGTGCCACCAGCAGAGATTTGGCAGGGTCACCCCTCCACTTT
.,TRBJ2-1,TRBV14,.,CASSQITGSYNEQFF,TGTGCCAGCAGCCAAATAACAGGGTCCTACAATGAGCAGTTCTTC
.,TRBJ2-2,TRBV27,.,CASRGYTGELFF,TGTGCCAGCCGAGGGTACACCGGGGAGCTGTTTTTT
.,TRBJ1-6,TRBV19,TRBD1,CASSVTGGGSPLHF,TGTGCCAGTAGCGTAACAGGGGGCGGGTCACCCCTCCACTTT
.,TRBJ1-5,TRBV28,.,CASTGGGGNQPQHF,TGTGCCAGCACTGGGGGAGGTGGCAATCAGCCCCAGCATTTT
.,TRBJ2-5,TRBV30,.,CAWSVDSLQETQYF,TGTGCCTGGAGTGTCGACAGCCTCCAAGAGACCCAGTACTTC
.,TRBJ1-2,TRBV12-3/TRBV12-4,.,CASSFTATAYGYTF,TGTGCCAGCAGTTTTACAGCAACCGCCTATGGCTACACCTTC
.,TRBJ2-1,TRBV20-1,.,CSARVASRYNEQFF,TGCAGTGCTAGAGTGGCTAGCCGCTACAATGAGCAGTTCTTC
.,TRBJ1-2,TRBV18,TRBD1,CASSPISGQVHNYGYTF,TGTGCCAGCTCACCGATATCGGGACAGGTCCATAACTATGGCTACACCTTC
.,TRBJ1-5,TRBV28,.,CASTEDTRNQPQHF,TGTGCCAGCACCGAAGACACCCGCAATCAGCCCCAGCATTTT
.,TRBJ1-5,TRBV7-9,TRBD1,CASSLTGRHQPQHF,TGTGCCAGCAGCTTGACAGGGAGGCATCAGCCCCAGCATTTT
.,TRBJ2-1,TRBV3-1,.,CASSQDFGTYNEQFF,TGTGCCAGCAGCCAAGATTTTGGGACCTACAATGAGCAGTTCTTC
.,TRBJ2-5,TRBV5-4,TRBD1,CASSLDPGGTREETQYF,TGTGCCAGCAGCTTGGACCCAGGGGGCACAAGGGAAGAGACCCAGTACTTC
once,TRBJ2-1,TRBV29-1,TRBD2,CSVKRLAGFYNEQFF,TGCAGCGTTAAAAGACTAGCGGGATTCTACAATGAGCAGTTCTTC
.,TRBJ1-1,TRBV20-1,TRBD1,CSAREDRTNTEAFF,TGCAGTGCTAGAGAGGACAGGACTAACACTGAAGCTTTCTTT
.,TRBJ1-1,TRBV19,.,CASSIFAALNSEAFF,TGTGCCAGTAGTATTTTCGCTGCCTTGAACTCTGAAGCTTTCTTT
.,TRBJ2-5,TRBV29-1,.,CSSAVQETQYF,TGCAGCTCTGCAGTCCAAGAGACCCAGTACTTC
.,TRBJ1-2,TRBV28,.,CASSLSSGYGYTF,TGTGCCAGCAGTTTATCTTCTGGGTATGGCTACACCTTC
.,TRBJ1-4,TRBV12-3/TRBV12-4,TRBD1,CASRRTGAINEKLFF,TGTGCCAGCAGACGAACAGGGGCAATTAATGAAAAACTGTTTTTT
once,TRBJ2-5,TRBV5-1,.,CASSQTAGGEETQYF,TGCGCCAGCAGCCAAACTGCAGGGGGGGAAGAGACCCAGTACTTC
.,TRBJ1-3,TRBV18,TRBD1,CASSTPTGPGNTIYF,TGTGCCAGCTCGACCCCGACAGGGCCTGGAAACACCATATATTTT
.,TRBJ2-3,TRBV20-1,.,CSALGSIDTQYF,TGCAGTGCTCTGGGGAGCATAGATACGCAGTATTTT
.,TRBJ2-5,TRBV3-1,TRBD2,CASRRTSVGGETQYF,TGTGCCAGCAGGCGCACTAGCGTTGGAGGGGAGACCCAGTACTTC
.,TRBJ2-1,TRBV3-1,.,CASSREFDEQFF,TGTGCCAGCAGCAGGGAATTCGATGAGCAGTTCTTC
.,TRBJ1-5,TRBV28,.,CASGPTHQPQHF,TGTGCCAGCGGGCCGACCCATCAGCCCCAGCATTTT
.,TRBJ2-2,TRBV30,.,CAWSVRRGTGELFF,TGTGCCTGGAGTGTACGTCGGGGTACCGGGGAGCTGTTTTTT
.,TRBJ2-2,TRBV24-1,.,CATSDFRGMNTGELFF,TGTGCCACCAGTGATTTCCGGGGAATGAACACCGGGGAGCTGTTTTTT
.,TRBJ2-1,TRBV6-6,.,CASSYLDGNEQFF,TGTGCCAGCAGTTACCTCGATGGGAATGAGCAGTTCTTC
.,TRBJ2-5,TRBV20-1,TRBD1,CSARGTGDRAKQETQYF,TGCAGTGCTAGAGGGACGGGGGACAGGGCGAAACAAGAGACCCAGTACTTC
once,TRBJ1-1,TRBV19,TRBD1,CASRGDRMNTEAFF,TGTGCCAGTAGAGGGGACAGGATGAACACTGAAGCTTTCTTT
.,TRBJ1-5,TRBV5-1,.,CASSLAPEDQPQHF,TGCGCCAGCAGCTTGGCCCCGGAGGATCAGCCCCAGCATTTT
once,TRBJ2-1,TRBV5-1,TRBD2,CASSNRLAGEPSVSYNEQFF,TGCGCCAGCAGCAATCGTCTAGCGGGAGAACCTTCTGTCTCCTACAATGAGCAGTTCTTC
.,TRBJ2-7,TRBV27,TRBD2,CASSMREGRYEQYF,TGTGCCAGCAGTATGCGGGAGGGCCGGTACGAGCAGTACTTC
.,TRBJ2-1,TRBV28,.,CASSPGALRDNNEQFF,TGTGCCAGCAGTCCCGGAGCGTTACGCGACAACAATGAGCAGTTCTTC
.,TRBJ2-7,TRBV4-3,TRBD2,CASSQGTSGNEEQYF,TGCGCCAGCAGCCAAGGGACTAGCGGGAACGAAGAGCAGTACTTC
few,TRBJ1-4,TRBV20-1,.,CSARGGEEKLFF,TGCAGTGCTCGGGGGGGAGAGGAAAAACTGTTTTTT
.,TRBJ2-1,TRBV4-3,.,CASSQDLGQDYNEQFF,TGCGCCAGCAGCCAAGATCTGGGGCAGGATTACAATGAGCAGTTCTTC
.,TRBJ2-7,TRBV7-8,TRBD2,CASSRHLRGRGRLNSYEQYF,TGTGCCAGCAGCCGGCACCTTCGCGGGAGGGGGCGACTGAACTCCTACGAGCAGTACTTC
.,TRBJ2-7,TRBV5-4,.,CASSLTPLNHEQYF,TGTGCCAGCAGCTTGACCCCATTAAACCACGAGCAGTACTTC
.,TRBJ2-1,TRBV29-1,TRBD2,CSGGAGGPVNEQFF,TGCAGCGGCGGGGCGGGAGGGCCGGTCAATGAGCAGTTCTTC
.,TRBJ2-3,TRBV11-1,.,CASSGRGESTDTQYF,TGTGCCAGCAGCGGACGCGGGGAGAGCACAGATACGCAGTATTTT